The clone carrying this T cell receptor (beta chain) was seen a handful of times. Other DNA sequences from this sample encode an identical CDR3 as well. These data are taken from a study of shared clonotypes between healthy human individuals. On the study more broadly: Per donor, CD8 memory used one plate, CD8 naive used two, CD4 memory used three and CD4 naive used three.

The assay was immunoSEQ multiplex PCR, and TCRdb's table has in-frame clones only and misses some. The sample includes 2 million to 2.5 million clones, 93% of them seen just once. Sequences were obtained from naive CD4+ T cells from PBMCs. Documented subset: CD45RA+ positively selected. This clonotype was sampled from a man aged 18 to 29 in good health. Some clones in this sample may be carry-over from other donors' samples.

The CDR3 spells CASSSGLNTGELFF. As DNA, the CDR3 is TGCGCCAGCAGCTCGGGACTTAACACCGGGGAGCTGTTTTTT. The chain links TRBV5-1 to TRBJ2-2, with D perhaps matching TRBD2 (6 bases). The CDR3 runs to 14 residues. Trimming shortened V by 3 bases and J by 2 bases, and 8 bases separated the two germline ends. The germline gives CDR1 SGHRS, CDR2 YFSETQ.